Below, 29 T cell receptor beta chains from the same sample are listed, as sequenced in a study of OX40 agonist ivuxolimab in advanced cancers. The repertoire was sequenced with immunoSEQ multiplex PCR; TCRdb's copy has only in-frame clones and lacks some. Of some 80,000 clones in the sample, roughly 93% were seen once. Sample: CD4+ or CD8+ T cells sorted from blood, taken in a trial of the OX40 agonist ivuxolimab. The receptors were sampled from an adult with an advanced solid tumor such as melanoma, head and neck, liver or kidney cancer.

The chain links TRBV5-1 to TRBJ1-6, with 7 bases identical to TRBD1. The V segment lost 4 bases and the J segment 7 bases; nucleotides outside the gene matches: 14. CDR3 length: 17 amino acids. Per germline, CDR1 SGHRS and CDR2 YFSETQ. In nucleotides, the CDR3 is TGCGCCAGCAGCATCATCTCAGGGCAGGGGGGCAATTCACCCCTCCACTTT. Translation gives CASSIISGQGGNSPLHF.

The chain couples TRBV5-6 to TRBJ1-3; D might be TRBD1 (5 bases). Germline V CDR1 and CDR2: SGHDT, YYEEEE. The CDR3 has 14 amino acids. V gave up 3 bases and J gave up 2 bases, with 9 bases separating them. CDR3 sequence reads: CASSSTDTGNTIYF. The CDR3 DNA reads TGTGCCAGCAGCTCGACAGATACTGGAAACACCATATATTTT.

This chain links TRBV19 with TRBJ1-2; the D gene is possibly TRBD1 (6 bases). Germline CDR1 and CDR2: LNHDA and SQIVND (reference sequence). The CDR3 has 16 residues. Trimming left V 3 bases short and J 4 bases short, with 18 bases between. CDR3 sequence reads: CASSMGAGADTYGYTF. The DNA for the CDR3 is TGTGCCAGTAGTATGGGAGCGGGGGCTGATACCTATGGCTACACCTTC.

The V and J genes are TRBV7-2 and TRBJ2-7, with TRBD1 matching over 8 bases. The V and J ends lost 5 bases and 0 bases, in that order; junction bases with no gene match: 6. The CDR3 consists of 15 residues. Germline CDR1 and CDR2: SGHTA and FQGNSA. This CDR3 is CASSTRTGSSYEQYF. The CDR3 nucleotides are TGTGCCAGCAGCACCCGGACAGGGAGCTCCTACGAGCAGTACTTC.

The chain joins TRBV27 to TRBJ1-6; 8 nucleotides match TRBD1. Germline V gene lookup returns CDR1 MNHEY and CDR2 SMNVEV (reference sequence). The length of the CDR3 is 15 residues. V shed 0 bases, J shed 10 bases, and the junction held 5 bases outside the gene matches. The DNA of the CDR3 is TGTGCCAGCAGTTTATCCCGGGCAGGGGGCTCACCCCTCCACTTT. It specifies CASSLSRAGGSPLHF.

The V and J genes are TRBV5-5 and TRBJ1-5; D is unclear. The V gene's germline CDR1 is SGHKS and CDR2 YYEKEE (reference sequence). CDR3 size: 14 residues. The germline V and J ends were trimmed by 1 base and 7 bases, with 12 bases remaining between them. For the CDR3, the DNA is TGTGCCAGCAGCTTGCTTGCCCCCGGGCAGCCCCAGCATTTT. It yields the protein CASSLLAPGQPQHF.

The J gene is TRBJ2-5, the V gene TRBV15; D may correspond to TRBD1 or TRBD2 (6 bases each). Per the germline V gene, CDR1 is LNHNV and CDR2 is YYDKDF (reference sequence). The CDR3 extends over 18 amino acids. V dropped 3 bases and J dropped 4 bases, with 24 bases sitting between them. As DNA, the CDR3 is TGTGCCACCAGCAGGGGGGCTACCCGAGGGGGAGGTGGAGAGACCCAGTACTTC. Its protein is CATSRGATRGGGGETQYF.

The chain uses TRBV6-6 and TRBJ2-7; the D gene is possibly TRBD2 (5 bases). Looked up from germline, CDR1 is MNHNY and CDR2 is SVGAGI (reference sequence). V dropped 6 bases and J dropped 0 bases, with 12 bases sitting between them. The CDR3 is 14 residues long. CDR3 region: CASSRPGYSYEQYF. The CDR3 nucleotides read TGTGCCAGCAGCCGACCGGGGTACTCCTACGAGCAGTACTTC.

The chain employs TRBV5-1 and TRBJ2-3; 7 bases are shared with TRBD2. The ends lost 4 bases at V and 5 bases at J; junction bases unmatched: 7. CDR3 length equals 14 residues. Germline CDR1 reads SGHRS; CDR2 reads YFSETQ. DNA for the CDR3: TGCGCCAGCAGCCCCGGACTAGGGAAAGATACGCAGTATTTT. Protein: CASSPGLGKDTQYF.

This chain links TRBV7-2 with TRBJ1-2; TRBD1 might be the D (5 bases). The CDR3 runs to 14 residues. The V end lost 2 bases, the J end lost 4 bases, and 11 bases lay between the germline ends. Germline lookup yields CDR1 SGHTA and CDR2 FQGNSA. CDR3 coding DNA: TGTGCCAGCAGCTTACGGGGCTCCCTCTATGGCTACACCTTC. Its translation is CASSLRGSLYGYTF. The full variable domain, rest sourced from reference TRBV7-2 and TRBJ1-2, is GAGVSQSPSNKVTEKGKDVELRCDPISGHTALYWYRQSLGQGLEFLIYFQGNSAPDKSGLPSDRFSAERTGGSVSTLTIQRTQQEDSAVYLCASSLRGSLYGYTFGSGTRLTVV.

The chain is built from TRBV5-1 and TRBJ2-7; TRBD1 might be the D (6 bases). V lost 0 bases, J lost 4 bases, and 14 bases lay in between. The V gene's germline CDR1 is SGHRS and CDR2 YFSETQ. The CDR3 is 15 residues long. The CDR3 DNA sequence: TGCGCCAGCAGCTTGGCGGGACACTACGGGTACGAGCAGTACTTC. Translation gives CASSLAGHYGYEQYF.

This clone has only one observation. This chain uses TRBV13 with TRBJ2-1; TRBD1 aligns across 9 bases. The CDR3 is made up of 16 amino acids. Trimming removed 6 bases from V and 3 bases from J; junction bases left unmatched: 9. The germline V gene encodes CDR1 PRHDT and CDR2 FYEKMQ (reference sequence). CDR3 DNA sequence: TGTGCCAGCAGTCCGCGGGGACAGGGAGTCTACAATGAGCAGTTCTTC. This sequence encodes CASSPRGQGVYNEQFF.

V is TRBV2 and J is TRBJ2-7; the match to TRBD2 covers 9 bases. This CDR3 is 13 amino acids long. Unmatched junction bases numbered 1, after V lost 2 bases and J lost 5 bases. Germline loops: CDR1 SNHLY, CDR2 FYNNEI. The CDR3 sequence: CASSELAGNEQYF. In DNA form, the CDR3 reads TGTGCCAGCAGTGAACTAGCGGGGAACGAGCAGTACTTC.

The CDR3 region has the DNA TGTGCCAGCAGTCCTCAGACAGGGGGGCAGCCCCAGCATTTT. Translating it yields CASSPQTGGQPQHF. The genes are TRBV6-1 and TRBJ1-5; TRBD1 aligns across 9 bases. This CDR3 spans 14 amino acids. Losses at the gene ends were 5 bases for V and 7 bases for J; bases not matched to a gene: 6. CDR1 MNHNS and CDR2 SASEGT come from the germline V gene.

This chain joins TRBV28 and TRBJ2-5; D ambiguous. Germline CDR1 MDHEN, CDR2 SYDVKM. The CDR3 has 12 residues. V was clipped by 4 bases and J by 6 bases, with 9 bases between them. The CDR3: CASSSKPKTQYF. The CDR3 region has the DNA TGTGCCAGCAGTTCAAAACCGAAGACCCAGTACTTC.

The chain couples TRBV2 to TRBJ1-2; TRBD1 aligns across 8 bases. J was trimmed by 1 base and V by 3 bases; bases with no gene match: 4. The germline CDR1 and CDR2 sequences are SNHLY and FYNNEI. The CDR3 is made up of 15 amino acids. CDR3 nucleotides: TGTGCCAGCAGTGAGGACAGGGTGGGTAACTATGGCTACACCTTC. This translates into CASSEDRVGNYGYTF.

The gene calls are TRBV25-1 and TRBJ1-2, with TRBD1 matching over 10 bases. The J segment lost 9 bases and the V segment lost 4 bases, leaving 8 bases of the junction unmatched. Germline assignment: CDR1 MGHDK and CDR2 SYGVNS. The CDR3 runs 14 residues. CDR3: CASSGDRGPICYTF. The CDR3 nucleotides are TGTGCCAGCAGTGGTGACAGGGGGCCTATATGCTACACCTTC.

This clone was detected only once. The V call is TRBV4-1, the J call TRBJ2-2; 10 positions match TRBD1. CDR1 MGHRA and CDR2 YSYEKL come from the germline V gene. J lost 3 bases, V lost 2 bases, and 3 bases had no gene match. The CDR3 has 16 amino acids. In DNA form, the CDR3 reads TGCGCCAGCAGCCAACGACAGGGGGCTGACACCGGGGAGCTGTTTTTT. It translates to CASSQRQGADTGELFF.

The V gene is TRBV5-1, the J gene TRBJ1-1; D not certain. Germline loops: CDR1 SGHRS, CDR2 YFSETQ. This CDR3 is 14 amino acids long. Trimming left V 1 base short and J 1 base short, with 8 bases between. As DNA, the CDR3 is TGCGCCAGCAGCTTGCCAGCGCAGAACACTGAAGCTTTCTTT. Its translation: CASSLPAQNTEAFF.

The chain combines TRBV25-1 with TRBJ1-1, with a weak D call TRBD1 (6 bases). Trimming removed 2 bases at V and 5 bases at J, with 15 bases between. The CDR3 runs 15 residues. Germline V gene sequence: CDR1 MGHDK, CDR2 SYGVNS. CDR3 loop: CASSELTGTRTEAFF. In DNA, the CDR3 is TGTGCCAGCAGTGAACTAACAGGGACCCGGACTGAAGCTTTCTTT.

The CDR3 sequence: CASSLGGGIYEQYF. The CDR3 DNA is TGTGCCAGCAGCTTAGGGGGGGGCATCTACGAGCAGTACTTC. The chain is built from TRBV7-2 and TRBJ2-7; D is perhaps TRBD2 (7 bases). Trimming took 1 base from V and 3 from J, leaving 10 bases between them. Germline CDR1 and CDR2: SGHTA and FQGNSA. The CDR3 totals 14 residues.

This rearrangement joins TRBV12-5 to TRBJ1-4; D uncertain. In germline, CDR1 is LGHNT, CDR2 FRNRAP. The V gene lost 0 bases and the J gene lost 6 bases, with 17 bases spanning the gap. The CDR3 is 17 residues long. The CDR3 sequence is CASGLVTSAVAYEKLFF. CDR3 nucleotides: TGTGCTAGTGGTTTGGTAACTTCGGCAGTCGCCTATGAAAAACTGTTTTTT. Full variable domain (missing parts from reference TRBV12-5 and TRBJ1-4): DARVTQTPRHKVTEMGQEVTMRCQPILGHNTVFWYRQTMMQGLELLAYFRNRAPLDDSGMPKDRFSAEMPDATLATLKIQPSEPRDSAVYFCASGLVTSAVAYEKLFFGSGTQLSVL.

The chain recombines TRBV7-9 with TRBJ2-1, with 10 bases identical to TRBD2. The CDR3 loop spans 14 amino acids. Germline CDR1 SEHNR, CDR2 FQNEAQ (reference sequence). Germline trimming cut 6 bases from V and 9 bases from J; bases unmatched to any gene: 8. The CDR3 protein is CASRASGSIPEQFF. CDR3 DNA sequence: TGTGCCAGCAGGGCTAGCGGGAGTATCCCTGAGCAGTTCTTC.

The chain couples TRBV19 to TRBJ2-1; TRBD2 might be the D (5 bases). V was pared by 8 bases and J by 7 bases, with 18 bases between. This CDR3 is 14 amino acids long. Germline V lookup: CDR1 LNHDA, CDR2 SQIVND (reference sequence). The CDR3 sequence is CASSGRLTPNEQFF. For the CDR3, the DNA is TGTGCCAGTTCGGGAAGGCTCACACCGAATGAGCAGTTCTTC.

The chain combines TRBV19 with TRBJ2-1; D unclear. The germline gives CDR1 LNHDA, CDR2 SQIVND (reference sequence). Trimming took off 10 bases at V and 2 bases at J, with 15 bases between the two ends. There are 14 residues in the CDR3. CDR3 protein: CATRGPGPYNEQFF. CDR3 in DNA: TGTGCCACCCGAGGCCCTGGACCCTACAATGAGCAGTTCTTC.

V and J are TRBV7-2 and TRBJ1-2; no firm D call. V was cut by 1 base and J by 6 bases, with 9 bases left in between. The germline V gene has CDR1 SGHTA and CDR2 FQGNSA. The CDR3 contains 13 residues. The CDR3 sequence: CASSLGRSDGYTF. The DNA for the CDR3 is TGTGCCAGCAGCTTAGGACGGTCGGATGGCTACACCTTC.

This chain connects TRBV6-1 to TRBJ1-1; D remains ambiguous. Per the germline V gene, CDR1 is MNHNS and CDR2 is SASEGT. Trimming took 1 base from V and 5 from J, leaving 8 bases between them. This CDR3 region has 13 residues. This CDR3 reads CASSEVAVTEAFF. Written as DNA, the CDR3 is TGTGCCAGCAGTGAAGTGGCAGTAACTGAAGCTTTCTTT.

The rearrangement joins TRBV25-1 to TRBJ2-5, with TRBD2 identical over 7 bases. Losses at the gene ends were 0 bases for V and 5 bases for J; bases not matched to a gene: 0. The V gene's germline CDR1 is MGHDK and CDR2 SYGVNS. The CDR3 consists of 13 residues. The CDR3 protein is CASSEYGRETQYF. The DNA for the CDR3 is TGTGCCAGCAGTGAATACGGGAGGGAGACCCAGTACTTC.

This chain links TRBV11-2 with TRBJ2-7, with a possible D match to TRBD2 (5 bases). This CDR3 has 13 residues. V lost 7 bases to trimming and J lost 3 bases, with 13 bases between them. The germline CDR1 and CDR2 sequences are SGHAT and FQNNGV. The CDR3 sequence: CASTLRRNYEQYF. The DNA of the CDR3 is TGTGCCAGCACGCTCCGGAGGAACTACGAGCAGTACTTC. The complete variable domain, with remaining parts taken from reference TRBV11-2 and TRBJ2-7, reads EAGVAQSPRYKIIEKRQSVAFWCNPISGHATLYWYQQILGQGPKLLIQFQNNGVVDDSQLPKDRFSAERLKGVDSTLKIQPAKLEDSAVYLCASTLRRNYEQYFGPGTRLTVT.